Listed below are T cell receptor beta chains from one sample, sequenced in a study of T cell changes during pregnancy in multiple sclerosis. Some clones are missing from TCRdb's copy, which holds only in-frame ones; the method was immunoSEQ multiplex PCR. The sample contains over 25,000 clones, more than 80% of which appear only once. The source was CD4+ T cells from peripheral blood mononuclear cells, collected in the first trimester of pregnancy. These TCRs come from a female donor with multiple sclerosis, enrolled in a pregnancy study. Each CDR3 is given with its conserved first and last residue. D genes are given only for firm matches.

D | J | V | CDR3 | DNA
TRBD2 | TRBJ2-2 | TRBV27 | CASSFLTSYTGELFF | TGTGCCAGCAGTTTTTTGACTAGCTACACCGGGGAGCTGTTTTTT
- | TRBJ2-2 | TRBV21-1 | CASSKGWLAVTGELFF | TGTGCCAGCAGCAAAGGCTGGCTAGCGGTCACCGGGGAGCTGTTTTTT
TRBD1 | TRBJ1-5 | TRBV4-1 | CASSQGTGGNQPQHF | TGCGCCAGCAGCCAAGGAACAGGGGGCAATCAGCCCCAGCATTTT
TRBD2 | TRBJ2-1 | TRBV5-1 | CASSSTLLAGDYNEQFF | TGCGCCAGCAGCTCGACCTTACTAGCGGGAGATTACAATGAGCAGTTCTTC
TRBD1 | TRBJ1-1 | TRBV4-1 | CASSHGSFSWEQGARSKAEAFF | TGCGCCAGCAGCCATGGTTCCTTTTCCTGGGAACAGGGGGCGCGATCGAAGGCTGAAGCTTTCTTT
- | TRBJ1-1 | TRBV6-1 | CASSEHSYTEAFF | TGTGCCAGCAGTGAGCACAGTTACACTGAAGCTTTCTTT
TRBD1 | TRBJ2-2 | TRBV7-2 | CASTQGPGGTGELFF | TGTGCCAGCACTCAGGGGCCAGGGGGTACCGGGGAGCTGTTTTTT
TRBD1 | TRBJ2-3 | TRBV7-9 | CASSYRQGDTQYF | TGTGCCAGCAGCTACAGACAGGGCGATACGCAGTATTTT
TRBD2 | TRBJ2-3 | TRBV28 | CASSLSTSGGAQDTQYF | TGTGCCAGCAGTTTATCTACTAGCGGGGGGGCCCAAGATACGCAGTATTTT
- | TRBJ1-2 | TRBV10-2 | CASSRGYGYTF | TGCGCCAGCAGCAGGGGCTATGGCTACACCTTC
- | TRBJ1-1 | TRBV29-1 | CSVEDRGYTEAFF | TGCAGCGTTGAAGATCGGGGTTACACTGAAGCTTTCTTT
TRBD1 | TRBJ1-2 | TRBV5-1 | CASSLGGGAYYGYTF | TGCGCCAGCAGCTTGGGAGGGGGCGCTTACTATGGCTACACCTTC